The source of this T cell receptor beta chain is a study of T cell repertoires in cytomegalovirus infection (dated by TCRdb to about 2019). With respect to the entire study: Because public TCR beta signatures pointed to carriage of CMV infection together with the matching HLA type, the HLA type of each donor mattered for the analysis. The study at large found these results: The ex vivo response was dominated by HLA-C-restricted CMV-specific TCR beta clonotypes, which also provided the single most frequent clonotype in two of eight donors. In both this cohort and an independent cohort of 352 donors, the cumulative frequency of public TCR beta family members distinguished carriers of CMV infection plus the relevant HLA type.

The instrument given in TCRdb is Illumina HiSeq 1500. In TCRdb, the public reads were trimmed at Q25 with fastp and aligned with MiXCR, with productive beta chains retained. Merged by CDR3 protein, the rows form single entries marked with the most common genes and DNA. The sample contains under 350,000 distinct CDR3 sequences, more than 8% of them found a single time. The leading ten clones occupy about 3.9% of the sample. About this clonotype: Its antigen is still unknown. No per-base quality is available; no much larger clone lies one base away.

From cysteine to phenylalanine, the CDR3 is 15 amino acids long. Kept here is only the CDR3 DNA, which spans 45 bases and is read in frame from base 1. V is cut back by 4 bases and J by 8 bases, with 10 bases in the junction unmatched. Based on the germline V gene, the CDR1 and CDR2 sequences are SQVTM and ANQGSEA. The V and J segments used are TRBV29-1 and TRBJ2-1; TRBD2 aligns with 11 central bases. This receptor was obtained from a human donor in good health (CMV status not recorded). Some clones in this sample may be carry-over from other donors' samples. The sequenced sample consisted of PBMCs. The DNA is as follows: TGCAGCGTTGCCCTCCTAGCGGGGGGCGTGGATGAGCAGTTCTTC. This sequence encodes CSVALLAGGVDEQFF.